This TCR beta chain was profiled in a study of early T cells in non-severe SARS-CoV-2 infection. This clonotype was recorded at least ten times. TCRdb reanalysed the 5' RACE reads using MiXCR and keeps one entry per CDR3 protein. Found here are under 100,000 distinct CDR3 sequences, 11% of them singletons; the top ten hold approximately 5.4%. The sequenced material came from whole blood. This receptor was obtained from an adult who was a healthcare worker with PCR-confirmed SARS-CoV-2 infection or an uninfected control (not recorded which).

The CDR3 nucleotides read TGTGCCAGCAGTTTGCGGGGGCGCTTTAACACTGAAGCTTTCTTT. The encoded protein is CASSLRGRFNTEAFF. The rearrangement uses TRBV12-3 or TRBV12-4 and TRBJ1-1; D possibly corresponds to TRBD1 (6 bases). Trimming stripped 3 bases from V and 2 bases from J, with 13 bases between. The CDR3 length is 15 residues.